This passage covers 14 T cell receptor beta chains from one sample sequenced in a study of T-cell memory formation after mild COVID-19. TCRdb independently ran MiXCR on the 5' RACE reads; one entry per CDR3 protein. The top ten clones hold 7.5% to 9.5% of a sample with 550,000 to 600,000 distinct CDR3 sequences, about 20% of them seen once. Material for sequencing was PBMCs or a T cell subset sorted from them (not recorded which). The receptors were sampled from an adult woman who had mild COVID-19 (a few samples of this study predate the infection). Cell type and time point are not known.

The rearrangement links TRBV7-9 to TRBJ2-3; 7 bases are shared with TRBD1. This CDR3 has 15 residues. Germline trimming cut 5 bases from V and 0 bases from J; bases unmatched to any gene: 5. Germline V gene lookup returns CDR1 SEHNR and CDR2 FQNEAQ (reference sequence). CDR3 sequence reads: CASSKGTVSTDTQYF. The DNA of the CDR3 is TGTGCCAGCAGCAAAGGGACAGTAAGCACAGATACGCAGTATTTT. The full variable domain, completed using reference TRBV7-9 and TRBJ2-3, is DTGVSQNPRHKITKRGQNVTFRCDPISEHNRLYWYRQTLGQGPEFLTYFQNEAQLEKSRLLSDRFSAERPKGSFSTLEIQRTEQGDSAMYLCASSKGTVSTDTQYFGPGTRLTVL.

This clonotype was observed a handful of times. The chain uses TRBV12-3 or TRBV12-4 and TRBJ1-6; 9 bases align to TRBD1. CDR3 size: 16 residues. With V trimmed by 5 bases and J by 10 bases, 12 bases remained unmatched. The CDR3 nucleotides read TGTGCCAGCAGTCGAAAGACAGGGGGTTTAAGCTCACCCCTCCACTTT. Amino acid sequence: CASSRKTGGLSSPLHF.

This clonotype has a count of ten or more. The chain joins TRBV7-9 to TRBJ1-1, with D unclear. The CDR3 extends over 13 amino acids. V lost 3 bases, J lost 4 bases, and 9 bases lay in between. Germline assignment: CDR1 SEHNR and CDR2 FQNEAQ (reference sequence). CDR3 region: CASSFRVSTEAFF. CDR3 nucleotides: TGTGCCAGCAGCTTCAGAGTTAGCACTGAAGCTTTCTTT. Together with reference TRBV7-9 and TRBJ1-1, the CDR3 gives the full variable domain: DTGVSQNPRHKITKRGQNVTFRCDPISEHNRLYWYRQTLGQGPEFLTYFQNEAQLEKSRLLSDRFSAERPKGSFSTLEIQRTEQGDSAMYLCASSFRVSTEAFFGQGTRLTVV.

This clonotype came up many times. The rearrangement uses TRBV9 and TRBJ2-5, with D perhaps matching TRBD1 (5 bases). This CDR3 region has 15 residues. Germline V gene data show CDR1 as SGDLS and CDR2 as YYNGEE. Deletions cut 4 bases from V and 0 bases from J, with 13 bases between. The CDR3 region is CASSYSGHYQETQYF. For the CDR3, the DNA is TGTGCCAGCAGCTACTCTGGACATTACCAAGAGACCCAGTACTTC. Drawing the rest from reference TRBV9 and TRBJ2-5, the complete variable domain is DSGVTQTPKHLITATGQRVTLRCSPRSGDLSVYWYQQSLDQGLQFLIQYYNGEERAKGNILERFSAQQFPDLHSELNLSSLELGDSALYFCASSYSGHYQETQYFGPGTRLLVL.

Only a few counts were recorded for this clonotype. The chain joins TRBV18 to TRBJ1-4; 8 bases line up with TRBD1. V lost 2 bases to trimming and J lost 7 bases; unmatched junction nucleotides: 3. The CDR3 contains 14 residues. CDR1 is KGHSH and CDR2 is LQKENI in the germline V gene. CDR3 sequence: CASSPIRGLEKLFF. CDR3 in DNA: TGTGCCAGCTCACCAATCAGGGGGCTTGAAAAACTGTTTTTT.

This clonotype has a handful of counts. The gene calls are TRBV20-1 and TRBJ1-1; D may be TRBD1 (5 bases). The CDR3 runs to 13 residues. With 6 bases removed from V and 6 bases from J, the gap between germline ends came to 17 bases. The germline V gene has CDR1 DFQATT and CDR2 SNEGSKA (reference sequence). CDR3 loop: CSAQAARRPEAFF. The CDR3 DNA reads TGCAGTGCACAGGCGGCTCGTCGCCCTGAAGCTTTCTTT.

The genes are TRBV7-3 and TRBJ2-1, with a tentative D call TRBD2 (7 bases). From germline, CDR1 is SGHTA and CDR2 FQGTGA. This CDR3 contains 15 residues. The V end lost 2 bases, the J end lost 6 bases, and 14 bases lay between the germline ends. In DNA, the CDR3 is TGTGCCAGCAGCTTAGTGGGGGGGCTCGGCAATGAGCAGTTCTTC. Translating gives CASSLVGGLGNEQFF.

V gene TRBV6-2 or TRBV6-3 combines with J gene TRBJ2-7; D is undetermined. The CDR3 has 12 amino acids. V dropped 3 bases and J dropped 9 bases, with 12 bases sitting between them. Germline assignment: CDR1 MNHEY and CDR2 SVGEGT. CDR3 protein: CASSYGMRRQYF. The CDR3 nucleotides are TGTGCCAGCAGTTATGGGATGAGGCGGCAGTACTTC.

This clonotype was counted at least ten times. The CDR3 loop is CASSLFENDRVRRTGELFF. The DNA for the CDR3 is TGTGCCAGCAGCTTATTTGAAAACGACAGGGTGAGGAGGACCGGGGAGCTGTTTTTT. The chain recombines TRBV11-3 with TRBJ2-2; TRBD1 agrees at 7 bases. V gave up 2 bases and J gave up 5 bases; unmatched junction bases: 17. This CDR3 has 19 residues. The germline gives CDR1 SGHNT, CDR2 YENEEA.

The genes are TRBV6-4 and TRBJ2-1, with D perhaps matching TRBD1 (6 bases). From germline, CDR1 is MRHNA and CDR2 SNTAGT. Trimming shortened V by 4 bases and J by 5 bases, and 12 bases separated the two germline ends. The CDR3 runs 14 residues. CDR3 protein: CASSATKGDNEQFF. The CDR3 DNA sequence: TGTGCCAGCAGTGCAACCAAGGGGGACAATGAGCAGTTCTTC.

This rearrangement joins TRBV20-1 to TRBJ2-4; the match to TRBD2 covers 8 bases. The junction had 6 bases not matched to a gene; V was cut back by 5 bases and J by 0 bases. The CDR3 is 15 amino acids. The germline V gene has CDR1 DFQATT and CDR2 SNEGSKA (reference sequence). The DNA of the CDR3 is TGCAGTGCTGCTGGACTAGCCAAAGCCAAAAACATTCAGTACTTC. The encoded protein is CSAAGLAKAKNIQYF.

J is TRBJ2-2 and V is TRBV15; TRBD1 agrees at 8 bases. V dropped 0 bases and J dropped 3; count of bases not matched to a gene: 9. This CDR3 comprises 18 residues. Germline CDR1 reads LNHNV; CDR2 reads YYDKDF (reference sequence). The chain's CDR3 is CATSRDDPTGADTGELFF. The CDR3, as DNA: TGTGCCACCAGCAGAGATGACCCGACAGGGGCGGACACCGGGGAGCTGTTTTTT. Complete variable domain (other parts from reference TRBV15 and TRBJ2-2): DAMVIQNPRYQVTQFGKPVTLSCSQTLNHNVMYWYQQKSSQAPKLLFHYYDKDFNNEADTPDNFQSRRPNTSFCFLDIRSPGLGDTAMYLCATSRDDPTGADTGELFFGEGSRLTVL.

This clonotype was observed a few times. The V and J genes are TRBV6-1 and TRBJ1-1; D ambiguous. V was cut by 2 bases and J by 0 bases, with 4 bases left in between. CDR1 and CDR2 (germline): MNHNS, SASEGT. This CDR3 spans 13 amino acids. CDR3 loop: CASSESVNTEAFF. In DNA, the CDR3 is TGTGCCAGCAGTGAATCTGTGAACACTGAAGCTTTCTTT.

This clonotype has more than one count but fewer than ten. The chain uses TRBV7-7 and TRBJ2-2; D gene uncertain. This CDR3 is 14 amino acids long. Germline V CDR1 and CDR2: SSHAT, FNYEAQ (reference sequence). V was pared by 3 bases and J by 2 bases, with 7 bases between. The CDR3 DNA sequence: TGTGCCAGCAGCTTTAGCAGTAACACCGGGGAGCTGTTTTTT. This codes for CASSFSSNTGELFF.